These T cell receptor beta chains were read from a single sample in a study of T cells expressing NK-cell markers. TCRdb re-called the 5' RACE reads and shows each CDR3 protein once, DNA omitted. The sample has fewer than 300,000 distinct CDR3 sequences; the top ten hold about 4.2%. Input material: blood T cells: a sorted CD56 or NKG2C T cell subset, CD4+ or CD8+ T cells, or bulk PBMC T cells (not recorded which). The receptors were sampled from a woman between 18 and 70 years old in good health. CDR3s include the opening cysteine and the closing phenylalanine or tryptophan. The order of the fields is V gene, J gene, CDR3 protein.

v_gene: TRBV20-1; j_gene: TRBJ1-5; CDR3aa: CSAREGSGGNQPQHF
v_gene: TRBV6-2/TRBV6-3; j_gene: TRBJ2-3; CDR3aa: CASVWGGTQYF
v_gene: TRBV12-3/TRBV12-4; j_gene: TRBJ1-2; CDR3aa: CASSLRTAAGGYTF
v_gene: TRBV6-5; j_gene: TRBJ1-5; CDR3aa: CASSYSTGDQPQHF
v_gene: TRBV18; j_gene: TRBJ2-3; CDR3aa: CASSPSVPSRADTQYF
v_gene: TRBV5-1; j_gene: TRBJ2-2; CDR3aa: CASSLTPGNTGELFF
v_gene: TRBV11-2; j_gene: TRBJ2-5; CDR3aa: CASSLRAGGPVGRETQYF
v_gene: TRBV19; j_gene: TRBJ1-2; CDR3aa: CASSIGAGVYGYTF
v_gene: TRBV6-1; j_gene: TRBJ2-4; CDR3aa: CASSRTAAKNIQYF
v_gene: TRBV10-3; j_gene: TRBJ2-5; CDR3aa: CAISEGTSKNQETQYF
v_gene: TRBV12-3/TRBV12-4; j_gene: TRBJ2-1; CDR3aa: CASSLSGGRYDEQFF
v_gene: TRBV5-5; j_gene: TRBJ1-5; CDR3aa: CASSALEASGLYQPQHF
v_gene: TRBV5-1; j_gene: TRBJ2-3; CDR3aa: CASSPPSITDTQYF
v_gene: TRBV10-3; j_gene: TRBJ2-1; CDR3aa: CAIMQGSYNEQFF
v_gene: TRBV20-1; j_gene: TRBJ2-1; CDR3aa: CSARELAGGTQFF
v_gene: TRBV5-4; j_gene: TRBJ1-1; CDR3aa: CASSVDRDTEAFF
v_gene: TRBV5-1; j_gene: TRBJ2-5; CDR3aa: CASSLEQGGQETQYF
v_gene: TRBV10-3; j_gene: TRBJ1-2; CDR3aa: CAIRRTGDNYGYTF
v_gene: TRBV5-5; j_gene: TRBJ1-4; CDR3aa: CASSFGTRGGKLFF
v_gene: TRBV11-2; j_gene: TRBJ2-2; CDR3aa: CASSLREFGTGELFF
v_gene: TRBV2; j_gene: TRBJ2-4; CDR3aa: CASETGTGQGIQYF
v_gene: TRBV29-1; j_gene: TRBJ2-1; CDR3aa: CSVVPSGNLYEQFF
v_gene: TRBV10-3; j_gene: TRBJ2-1; CDR3aa: CAISTVAGGGLDEQFF
v_gene: TRBV7-8; j_gene: TRBJ2-7; CDR3aa: CASALQGSYEQYF
v_gene: TRBV28; j_gene: TRBJ2-3; CDR3aa: CASSLWGGVTDTQYF
v_gene: TRBV29-1; j_gene: TRBJ2-7; CDR3aa: CSVEAQAVGGDEQYF
v_gene: TRBV7-9; j_gene: TRBJ2-5; CDR3aa: CASARGDSGQETQYF
v_gene: TRBV5-6; j_gene: TRBJ2-2; CDR3aa: CASSPDRAMATGELFF
v_gene: TRBV7-2; j_gene: TRBJ2-2; CDR3aa: CASSLELAPVSGELFF
v_gene: TRBV7-2; j_gene: TRBJ1-4; CDR3aa: CASSLARQGREKLFF
v_gene: TRBV11-3; j_gene: TRBJ2-3; CDR3aa: CASSFGTSDYTDTQYF
v_gene: TRBV4-2; j_gene: TRBJ1-2; CDR3aa: CASSPTWRTGTTNNYGYTF
v_gene: TRBV11-2; j_gene: TRBJ2-1; CDR3aa: CASSSGWDEQFF
v_gene: TRBV6-2/TRBV6-3; j_gene: TRBJ1-1; CDR3aa: CASSYSGQGRGTEAFF
v_gene: TRBV5-5; j_gene: TRBJ2-1; CDR3aa: CASSLRQPQVEQFF
v_gene: TRBV4-1; j_gene: TRBJ1-5; CDR3aa: CASSQEGGNQPQHF
v_gene: TRBV11-3; j_gene: TRBJ2-1; CDR3aa: CASSWDLGEQFF
v_gene: TRBV29-1; j_gene: TRBJ2-2; CDR3aa: CSVTGTSDRELFF
v_gene: TRBV5-1; j_gene: TRBJ2-6; CDR3aa: CASSLDLSSGANVLTF
v_gene: TRBV20-1; j_gene: TRBJ2-3; CDR3aa: CSARDPLTDRDTQYF
v_gene: TRBV7-2; j_gene: TRBJ2-1; CDR3aa: CASSISPGAGNEQFF
v_gene: TRBV5-4; j_gene: TRBJ2-1; CDR3aa: CASSFYLKEEFF
v_gene: TRBV15; j_gene: TRBJ2-7; CDR3aa: CATSREGSGIYSYEQYF
v_gene: TRBV30; j_gene: TRBJ2-2; CDR3aa: CAWRRQGPGELFF